This record concerns one T cell receptor beta chain sequence. As yet, its antigen is unknown. Each sample gave at least 6 million isolated PBMCs. This record belongs to a study of blood T cells in healthy people across ages. Study-wide results and limits: Diversity of TCR beta per million T cells declined in a roughly linear way with age. Diversity estimates drawn from one million T cells were deemed underestimates.

This CDR3 comprises 14 residues. The V gene's germline CDR1 is MGHRA and CDR2 YSYEKL. The ends were cut back, 0 bases at V and 5 bases at J, with 10 bases in the middle. With a J-beta primer mix and a sample-barcoded 5' primer, a second PCR ran about 7 to 12 cycles. TCRdb processed the 5' RACE reads anew with MiXCR; each CDR3 protein has one entry. This repertoire shows around 1.5 million distinct CDR3 sequences, 30% to 35% found once; its top ten account for around 10%. This TCR derives from a woman aged 30 to 39 in good health. V and J are TRBV4-1 and TRBJ2-5; D is unresolved. What was sequenced was blood. CDR3 nucleotide sequence: TGCGCCAGCAGCCAAGAGAGGATGGGGGAGACCCAGTACTTC. Translating it yields CASSQERMGETQYF.